This TCR beta chain derives from a study of blood T cell repertoires in COVID-19. The wider study: Spain, Italy and the United States supplied samples that represented acute and convalescent COVID-19. The analysed material was cDNA or gDNA that came from T cells, B-cell-depleted T cells, or PBMCs.

Original handling: Amplification of reference gene primers was used by the study to estimate nucleated cell counts. Libraries were prepared by immunoSEQ multiplex PCR; TCRdb keeps only in-frame clonotypes and omits some of them. V and J calls and clone size are given by that table; D and trimming were obtained from the DNA. The sample carries 270,000 or so clones, under 90% recorded once. The length of the CDR3 is 15 residues. The V segment lost 2 bases and the J segment 5 bases; nucleotides outside the gene matches: 6. Germline V gene data show CDR1 as MDHEN and CDR2 as SYDVKM. Sequenced material: peripheral blood. The rearrangement joins TRBV28 to TRBJ2-7; 10 bases are a match to TRBD2. The TCR originated in a human donor in a cohort sampled during active COVID-19. CDR3 in DNA: TGTGCCAGCAGTTTAAGTAGCGGGGGGCGGAACGAGCAGTACTTC. The encoded protein is CASSLSSGGRNEQYF.